The 15 T cell receptor beta chains listed next were all sequenced from one sample in a study of cytomegalovirus exposure and HLA in healthy donors. TCRdb's table, derived via immunoSEQ multiplex PCR, lists solely in-frame clones and lacks some. The sample lists tens of thousands of clones, roughly 96% occurring once. Sequences were obtained from PBMCs. The receptors come from a man younger than 30 in good health and CMV-seronegative.

The chain carries TRBV6-1 and TRBJ2-1; 8 bases match TRBD2. CDR3 size: 16 residues. J gave up 2 bases and V 1 base, and 4 bases lay outside the gene matches. Germline V gene data show CDR1 as MNHNS and CDR2 as SASEGT. CDR3 protein: CASSEEAGGPYNEQFF. The CDR3 DNA is TGTGCCAGCAGTGAAGAGGCGGGAGGACCCTACAATGAGCAGTTCTTC.

The rearrangement uses TRBV4-1 and TRBJ2-7; 9 nucleotides align to TRBD1. Germline V CDR1 and CDR2: MGHRA, YSYEKL. The CDR3 has 14 residues. V trimming: 4 bases; J trimming: 3 bases; junction bases outside the gene matches: 4. As DNA, the CDR3 is TGCGCCAGCAGCCCCCGGGACAGGGTCTACGAGCAGTACTTC. Translated: CASSPRDRVYEQYF.

This clone occurred once. The chain employs TRBV27 and TRBJ2-7, with a weak D call TRBD1 (6 bases). Trimming took 5 bases from V and 4 from J, leaving 21 bases between them. The CDR3 loop spans 16 amino acids. CDR1 MNHEY and CDR2 SMNVEV come from the germline V gene (reference sequence). The CDR3 is CASSPETGLPYYEQYF. In DNA, the CDR3 is TGTGCCAGCAGTCCCGAGACAGGTTTACCTTATTACGAGCAGTACTTC.

CDR3 in amino acids: CASSSYRDSTEAFF. CDR3 DNA: TGTGCCAGCAGCTCTTACCGGGACTCCACTGAAGCTTTCTTT. V is TRBV11-2 and J is TRBJ1-1; a possible D gene is TRBD1 (5 bases). CDR1 is SGHAT, CDR2 FQNNGV, per germline. This CDR3 region has 14 residues. V lost 4 bases and J 4 bases, leaving 13 bases between the germline ends. Full variable domain (rest looked up from reference TRBV11-2 and TRBJ1-1): EAGVAQSPRYKIIEKRQSVAFWCNPISGHATLYWYQQILGQGPKLLIQFQNNGVVDDSQLPKDRFSAERLKGVDSTLKIQPAKLEDSAVYLCASSSYRDSTEAFFGQGTRLTVV.

This clone has just a few counts. The V and J genes are TRBV18 and TRBJ2-7; 8 positions agree with TRBD1. The germline V gene has CDR1 KGHSH and CDR2 LQKENI. V lost 3 bases to trimming and J lost 3 bases; unmatched junction nucleotides: 4. The CDR3 runs 14 residues. The CDR3 loop is CASSPLDRDYEQYF. CDR3 in DNA: TGTGCCAGCTCACCCTTGGACAGGGACTACGAGCAGTACTTC.

V and J are TRBV5-1 and TRBJ2-5; 7 bases fit TRBD2. The CDR3 loop spans 15 amino acids. Germline V lookup: CDR1 SGHRS, CDR2 YFSETQ. The V gene end was trimmed by 0 bases and the J gene end by 3 bases; junction bases not matched to a gene: 5. The CDR3 here is CASSLGAGEEETQYF. CDR3 in DNA: TGCGCCAGCAGCTTGGGTGCGGGAGAGGAAGAGACCCAGTACTTC.

This clone was seen more than once but under ten times. The chain links TRBV5-4 to TRBJ1-2; TRBD1 might be the D (6 bases). CDR1 is SGHNT, CDR2 YYREEE, per germline (reference sequence). The CDR3 has 15 residues. V was pared by 2 bases and J by 6 bases, with 17 bases between. The CDR3 protein is CASSFKTGDRNGYTF. CDR3 in DNA: TGTGCCAGCAGCTTTAAGACAGGCGACCGTAATGGCTACACCTTC.

This CDR3 is CASSLAGTENTEAFF. In DNA, the CDR3 is TGCGCCAGCAGCTTGGCCGGGACAGAGAACACTGAAGCTTTCTTT. This chain connects TRBV5-1 to TRBJ1-1; 7 nucleotides agree with TRBD1. The CDR3 has 15 amino acids. Germline loops: CDR1 SGHRS, CDR2 YFSETQ. V was pared by 0 bases and J by 1 base, with 3 bases of the junction left unmatched.

The V gene is TRBV6-1, the J gene TRBJ1-4; a weak D match, TRBD1 (6 bases). Trimming cost V 3 bases and J 8 bases, with 16 bases left between them. Germline V lookup: CDR1 MNHNS, CDR2 SASEGT. The CDR3 totals 15 residues. CDR3 sequence reads: CASSDAPGAYEKLFF. The CDR3 coding sequence is TGTGCCAGCAGTGATGCCCCAGGGGCGTACGAAAAACTGTTTTTT.

This chain connects TRBV4-2 to TRBJ2-3; TRBD2 matches 7 bases. The CDR3 runs to 18 residues. V trimming: 0 bases; J trimming: 0 bases; junction bases outside the gene matches: 9. In germline, CDR1 is LGHNA, CDR2 YNFKEQ. The DNA for the CDR3 is TGTGCCAGCAGCCAAGATCGTAGCTATAGCGGGAGCACAGATACGCAGTATTTT. It specifies CASSQDRSYSGSTDTQYF.

J is TRBJ2-2 and V is TRBV28; D is uncertain. The CDR3 is 16 amino acids. CDR1 is MDHEN, CDR2 SYDVKM, per germline. The V end lost 3 bases, the J end lost 0 bases, and 11 bases lay between the germline ends. The CDR3 nucleotides read TGTGCCAGCAGTTTTGTGACTGACGCGAACACCGGGGAGCTGTTTTTT. This codes for CASSFVTDANTGELFF. Using reference TRBV28 and TRBJ2-2 for the parts outside the CDR3, the full variable domain is DVKVTQSSRYLVKRTGEKVFLECVQDMDHENMFWYRQDPGLGLRLIYFSYDVKMKEKGDIPEGYSVSREKKERFSLILESASTNQTSMYLCASSFVTDANTGELFFGEGSRLTVL.

The rearrangement links TRBV6-1 to TRBJ2-5; weak D call: TRBD1 (6 bases). This CDR3 has 15 residues. From germline, CDR1 is MNHNS and CDR2 SASEGT. The germline V and J ends were trimmed by 6 bases and 1 base, with 15 bases remaining between them. The CDR3 spells CASSGRGEAQETQYF. The CDR3 region has the DNA TGTGCCAGCAGCGGCAGGGGAGAAGCCCAAGAGACCCAGTACTTC.

The chain couples TRBV2 to TRBJ2-3; the D gene is possibly TRBD2 (5 bases). Trimming pared 0 bases from V and 2 bases from J, leaving 15 bases between. Germline CDR1 SNHLY, CDR2 FYNNEI. The CDR3 spans 17 residues. The CDR3 DNA sequence: TGTGCCAGCAGTGAAGCGCTTTGGACTGACGCCACAGATACGCAGTATTTT. The encoded protein is CASSEALWTDATDTQYF.

The CDR3 spells CASSRGTSGKNIQYF. In DNA, the CDR3 is TGTGCCAGCAGTAGGGGGACTAGCGGGAAAAACATTCAGTACTTC. J is TRBJ2-4 and V is TRBV2; 12 bases align to TRBD2. Germline loops: CDR1 SNHLY, CDR2 FYNNEI. V lost 5 bases, J lost 4 bases, and 3 bases stayed unmatched. This CDR3 comprises 15 residues.

The chain carries TRBV7-6 and TRBJ1-1; possible D gene TRBD1, 5 bases. Germline V gene data show CDR1 as SGHVS and CDR2 as FNYEAQ. V was pared by 5 bases and J by 1 base, with 14 bases between. This CDR3 has 15 residues. The DNA of the CDR3 is TGTGCCAGCAGCCGGACACCCGACACGAACACTGAAGCTTTCTTT. Amino acid sequence: CASSRTPDTNTEAFF.